This T cell receptor (beta chain) came from a study of CD8 T cells in Susac syndrome. cDNA came from roughly 0.53 to 1 ug RNA primed by random hexamers. A multiplex approach, immunoSEQ multiplex PCR, amplified TCR beta CDR3 across 54 Vbeta and 13 Jbeta. TCRdb called the immunoSEQ multiplex PCR reads again in MiXCR, with one record for every CDR3 protein. The sample holds hundreds of thousands of distinct CDR3 sequences, 93% seen once. CDR3 length: 16 residues. Trimming removed 6 bases from V and 0 bases from J; junction bases left unmatched: 10. The germline CDR1 and CDR2 sequences are DFQATT and SNEGSKA (reference sequence).

This TCR was sampled from a human donor with multiple sclerosis. The chain links TRBV20-1 to TRBJ1-5, with TRBD1 matching 8 bases. The sequencing sample was made of CD4+ T cells from PBMCs. The chain's CDR3 is CSAATGVGYSNQPQHF. The DNA for the CDR3 is TGCAGTGCGGCGACAGGGGTGGGGTATAGCAATCAGCCCCAGCATTTT.